The present T cell receptor (beta chain) was sequenced within a study of T cells in Graves' hyperthyroidism and ophthalmopathy. This clonotype appeared many times. From RNA transcripts, TCR beta CDR3 regions were amplified. First-round RT-PCR of the TCR CDR3 relied on the HTBI primer set. From the multiplex PCR reads, TCRdb called clonotypes with MiXCR, one entry per CDR3 protein. The data hold a few hundred thousand distinct CDR3 sequences, with approximately 18% observed a single time. This sequence was found in a woman in her thirties or forties with Graves' ophthalmopathy. Sequenced: blood.

The CDR3 sequence: CASSQRQGAVSGYTF. CDR3 nucleotide sequence: TGTGCCAGCAGCCAACGGCAGGGGGCTGTAAGTGGCTACACCTTC. This rearrangement joins TRBV4-2 to TRBJ1-2; 8 bases match TRBD1. Germline V gene data show CDR1 as LGHNA and CDR2 as YNFKEQ. There are 15 residues in the CDR3. V dropped 2 bases and J dropped 7; count of bases not matched to a gene: 9.